This T cell receptor (beta chain) was recovered during a study of human T cells and chemical hapten exposure (dated by TCRdb to about 2021). For the study in its entirety: Libraries were pooled for sequencing, and variation in per-sample TCR yields was attributed mainly to small differences in library volumes within the pool. The study tracked peripheral blood TCR repertoire changes in vivo during primary and secondary sensitization to the hapten diphenylcyclopropenone (DPC) in alopecia patients. From each blood RNA sample, both TCR alpha and TCR beta chains were sequenced. Paper-wide results and their limitations: DPC sensitization did not change how many TCRs were above 1 in 1000 frequency, and no evidence was found of alterations in global repertoire structure. Repeated subsampling changed both the strength of the expansion versus patch-test correlation and the threshold at which the correlation became significant.

The intended sense of this specimen's time point label: healthy volunteer bleed at 2 weeks. Total RNA was extracted from unfractionated whole blood that had been collected in Tempus Blood RNA tubes. Roughly 5 healthy volunteers acted as controls for TCR sequencing and had blood drawn at day 0, 2 weeks and 6 weeks. Library preparation employed RACE. TCRdb shows the sequencer as NextSeq 500. During library preparation, unique molecular identifiers were attached to individual cDNA molecules so that TCRs could be counted in a quantitative, reproducible way. Processing in the source paper ran as follows. The median number of TCRs per sample was some 100,000, ranging from 23,224 to 690,600. The Decombinator software suite was used to annotate V, J and CDR3 in the TCR reads. Every sample was subsampled to the same number of TCRs (28,000) for the PS versus PT1 abundance plots. TCRs were defined as expanded if absent before sensitization and observed at least eight times at the 2-week time point. In-frame beta chains were kept once TCRdb had trimmed the public reads at Q25 with fastp and called clones with MiXCR. Rows are unified per CDR3 protein, each entry keeping the most common DNA and genes. The V and J calls shown here were made by TCRdb, not taken from the authors' results. This sample has 80,000 to 100,000 distinct CDR3 sequences in its table, and about 8.6% of those were observed once. The ten most abundant clones make up 2.5% to 3% of the sample.

Taken from cysteine to phenylalanine, the CDR3 has 15 residues. Only the CDR3 DNA is retained, 45 bases long and in frame from the first base. Sequences SGHVS (CDR1) and FNYEAQ (CDR2) are obtained from the germline V gene. The V end loses 5 bases and the J end loses 3 bases, and a stretch of 14 bases separates them. Remarks on this clonotype: The clone's antigen remains unknown. No qualities accompany the bases; no much larger clone lies one base away.

The chain employs TRBV7-6 and TRBJ2-1; the D call is tentative, TRBD1 or TRBD2, as each matches 5 bases. The TCR originated in a female donor in good health. Some clones in this sample may be carry-over from other donors' samples. Sample: whole blood. The CDR3 in this case is CASSRLIGGYNEQFF. The base sequence is TGTGCCAGCAGCCGCTTAATTGGGGGCTACAATGAGCAGTTCTTC.